The rows below give T cell receptor beta chains drawn from one sample of a study of cytomegalovirus exposure and HLA in healthy donors. Only in-frame clones appear in the TCRdb table, and some are missing; sequencing was by immunoSEQ multiplex PCR. The sample lists about 250,000 clones, around 87% seen once, with around 3% in the top ten. Material: PBMCs. Receptor source: a man younger than 35 in good health and CMV-seronegative. Each CDR3 is given with its conserved first and last residue. D genes are given only for firm matches. Size is omitted from some rows. Given values are once, few, many or a class for expanded clones.

-	TRBV4-3	TRBD1	TRBJ1-2	TGCGCCAGCAGCCAAGAACGGGACAGGGCCTCTAACTATGGCTACACCTTC	CASSQERDRASNYGYTF
once	TRBV6-5	-	TRBJ2-5	TGTGCCAGCAGTTCCGCTGGGGGGAGTGGAGAGACCCAGTACTTC	CASSSAGGSGETQYF
-	TRBV5-1	-	TRBJ2-1	TGCGCCAGCAGCTCCCCGGGATTTCCGTTGGATGAGCAGTTCTTC	CASSSPGFPLDEQFF
once	TRBV6-5	-	TRBJ1-6	TGTGCCAGCAAAAAGAACGAGAGGTTTAATTCACCCCTCCACTTT	CASKKNERFNSPLHF
-	TRBV2	-	TRBJ1-2	TGTGCCAGCACCAGGGATAGGCAGAGCTATGGCTACACCTTC	CASTRDRQSYGYTF
-	TRBV7-3	TRBD2	TRBJ2-5	TGTGCCAGCAGCCCGGGGACTAGCGACTCGGAGACCCAGTACTTC	CASSPGTSDSETQYF
once	TRBV7-2	-	TRBJ2-7	TGTGCCAGCAGCGCACGACTAGAACGCTACGAGCAGTACTTC	CASSARLERYEQYF
-	TRBV10-1	-	TRBJ2-3	TGCGCCAGCAGTCCACTTTTAGCAGATACGCAGTATTTT	CASSPLLADTQYF
-	TRBV7-2	TRBD2	TRBJ2-7	TGTGCCAGCAGCTCCAGCGGGAGCTACGAGCAGTACTTC	CASSSSGSYEQYF
-	TRBV28	-	TRBJ1-1	TGTGCCAGCAGTTCCCCCCAGGGGCCCAACACTGAAGCTTTCTTT	CASSSPQGPNTEAFF
-	TRBV6-1	TRBD1	TRBJ1-1	TGTGCCAGCAGGACTACGGGCAGGGGGCTGACTGAAGCTTTCTTT	CASRTTGRGLTEAFF
-	TRBV4-1	-	TRBJ2-2	TGCGCCAGCAGCCAAGAGGGCGGGGACGGGGAGCTGTTTTTT	CASSQEGGDGELFF
-	TRBV4-2	-	TRBJ1-1	TGTGCCAGCAGCCACCTTGAGGGTGGCACTGAAGCTTTCTTT	CASSHLEGGTEAFF
-	TRBV30	-	TRBJ1-1	TGTGCCTGGAGCGCCCCACCGGCGGTGACAGCTTTCTTT	CAWSAPPAVTAFF
-	TRBV19	-	TRBJ1-4	TGTGCCAGTAGTATGACAGTACCAAATGAAAAACTGTTTTTT	CASSMTVPNEKLFF
-	TRBV27	-	TRBJ2-1	TGTGCCAGCAGTTTATCTGCGATCCATGAGCAGTTCTTC	CASSLSAIHEQFF
-	TRBV7-2	-	TRBJ2-5	TGTGCCAGCAGCTTAGGGGGCGGTCAAGAGACCCAGTACTTC	CASSLGGGQETQYF
-	TRBV7-2	TRBD1	TRBJ2-3	TGTGCCAGCAGCTTAATGGGACAGATTATGGATACGCAGTATTTT	CASSLMGQIMDTQYF